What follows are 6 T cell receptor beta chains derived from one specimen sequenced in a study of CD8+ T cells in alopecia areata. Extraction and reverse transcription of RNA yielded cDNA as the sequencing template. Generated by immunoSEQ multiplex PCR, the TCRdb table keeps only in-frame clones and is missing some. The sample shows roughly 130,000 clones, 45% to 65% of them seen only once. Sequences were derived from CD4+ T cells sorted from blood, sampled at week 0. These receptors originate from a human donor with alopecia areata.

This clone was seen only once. Here the CDR3 DNA reads TGTGCCAGTAGTAGGGACAGAATGAACACTGAAGCTTTCTTT. Translating gives CASSRDRMNTEAFF. This chain joins TRBV19 and TRBJ1-1; 7 bases fit TRBD1. CDR3 size: 14 residues. After removal of 4 bases from V and 0 bases from J, the junction contained 2 bases not matched to a gene. Looked up from germline, CDR1 is LNHDA and CDR2 is SQIVND (reference sequence). Drawing the rest from reference TRBV19 and TRBJ1-1, the complete variable domain is DGGITQSPKYLFRKEGQNVTLSCEQNLNHDAMYWYRQDPGQGLRLIYYSQIVNDFQKGDIAEGYSVSREKKESFPLTVTSAQKNPTAFYLCASSRDRMNTEAFFGQGTRLTVV.

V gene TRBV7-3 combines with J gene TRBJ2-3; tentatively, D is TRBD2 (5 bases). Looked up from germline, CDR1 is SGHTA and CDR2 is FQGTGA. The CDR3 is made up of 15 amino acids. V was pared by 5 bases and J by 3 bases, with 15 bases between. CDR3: CASSPPGEGTDTQYF. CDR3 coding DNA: TGTGCCAGCAGCCCCCCCGGAGAGGGAACAGATACGCAGTATTTT.

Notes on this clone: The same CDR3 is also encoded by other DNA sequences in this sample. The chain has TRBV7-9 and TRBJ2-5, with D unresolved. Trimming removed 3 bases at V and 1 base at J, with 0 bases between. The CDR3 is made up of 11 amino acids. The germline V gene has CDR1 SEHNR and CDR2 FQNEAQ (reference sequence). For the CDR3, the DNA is TGTGCCAGCAGCTTCCAAGAGACCCAGTACTTC. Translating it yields CASSFQETQYF.

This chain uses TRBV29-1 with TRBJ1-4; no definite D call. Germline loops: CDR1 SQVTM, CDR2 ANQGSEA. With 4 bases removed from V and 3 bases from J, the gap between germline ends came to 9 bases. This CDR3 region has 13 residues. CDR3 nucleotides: TGCAGCGTTGCCCCGGTTGCTAATGAAAAACTGTTTTTT. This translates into CSVAPVANEKLFF. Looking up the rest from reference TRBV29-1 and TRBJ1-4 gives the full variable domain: SAVISQKPSRDICQRGTSLTIQCQVDSQVTMMFWYRQQPGQSLTLIATANQGSEATYESGFVIDKFPISRPNLTFSTLTVSNMSPEDSSIYLCSVAPVANEKLFFGSGTQLSVL.

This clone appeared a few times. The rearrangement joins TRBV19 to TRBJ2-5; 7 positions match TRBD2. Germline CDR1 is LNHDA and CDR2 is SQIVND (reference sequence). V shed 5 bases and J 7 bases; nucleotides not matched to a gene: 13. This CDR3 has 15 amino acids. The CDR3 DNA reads TGTGCCAGTAGTCAGAGCGGGGCCGCAAGGTTGACCCAGTACTTC. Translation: CASSQSGAARLTQYF.

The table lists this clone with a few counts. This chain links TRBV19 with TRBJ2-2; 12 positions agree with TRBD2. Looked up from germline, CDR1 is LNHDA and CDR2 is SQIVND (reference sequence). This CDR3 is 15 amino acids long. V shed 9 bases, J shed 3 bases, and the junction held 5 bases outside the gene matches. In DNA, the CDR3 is TGTGCCAGCTCACTAGCGGGAGGCGACACCGGGGAGCTGTTTTTT. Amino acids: CASSLAGGDTGELFF.